These 27 T cell receptor beta chains originate from one sample sequenced in a study of T cell repertoires and HLA-DP antigens. Profiling relied on immunoSEQ multiplex PCR, and the TCRdb table lists in-frame clones only, not all of them. The data show about 89,000 clones, around nine tenths seen once. For these receptors, no antigen is known. Sample: CD4+ T cells from PBMCs. The receptors derive from a man aged 50 to 60 in good health and CMV-seronegative.

This chain links TRBV11-1 with TRBJ1-1; no clear D. Germline assignment: CDR1 SGHAT and CDR2 FQDESV (reference sequence). V lost 1 base, J lost 0 bases, and 9 bases lay in between. The length of the CDR3 is 15 residues. The DNA for the CDR3 is TGTGCCAGCAGCTTAGGGTCCAGATTGAACACTGAAGCTTTCTTT. The encoded protein is CASSLGSRLNTEAFF.

The chain employs TRBV7-8 and TRBJ1-1; D gene ambiguous. Germline lookup yields CDR1 SGHVS and CDR2 FQNEAQ. The V gene lost 1 base and the J gene lost 4 bases, with 16 bases spanning the gap. The CDR3 spans 16 residues. CDR3 nucleotide sequence: TGTGCCAGCAGCTTAGAGGCAGGCTCTTTGTCCACTGAAGCTTTCTTT. It specifies CASSLEAGSLSTEAFF.

V gene TRBV7-8 combines with J gene TRBJ2-2; unclear D gene. V lost 2 bases and J lost 7, with 11 bases in between. Germline V lookup: CDR1 SGHVS, CDR2 FQNEAQ. CDR3 length equals 14 residues. The CDR3 coding sequence is TGTGCCAGCAGCTTATTACAAGGAAACGGGGAGCTGTTTTTT. It translates to CASSLLQGNGELFF.

The rearrangement links TRBV5-1 to TRBJ1-4; D call uncertain. Trimming removed 5 bases at V and 5 bases at J, with 10 bases between. Germline V gene lookup returns CDR1 SGHRS and CDR2 YFSETQ. The CDR3 is made up of 13 amino acids. CDR3: CASRGNPNEKLFF. The CDR3 DNA reads as TGCGCCAGCAGGGGGAATCCGAATGAAAAACTGTTTTTT.

The gene calls are TRBV6-5 and TRBJ1-1; D call uncertain. The germline V gene has CDR1 MNHEY and CDR2 SVGAGI. V dropped 2 bases and J dropped 6 bases, with 7 bases sitting between them. This CDR3 comprises 12 residues. CDR3 DNA sequence: TGTGCCAGCAGTTACGTGAGTCCTGAAGCTTTCTTT. It encodes CASSYVSPEAFF.

This clone was seen once. The rearrangement uses TRBV6-6 and TRBJ1-6; TRBD1 is a possible D gene (6 bases). The V gene's germline CDR1 is MNHNY and CDR2 SVGAGI (reference sequence). The length of the CDR3 is 14 residues. Between the trimmed V and J ends, which lost 5 bases and 7 bases, there was a span of 12 bases. The CDR3 DNA reads as TGTGCCAGCAGTGCTGCAGGGGTAAATTCACCCCTCCACTTT. This translates into CASSAAGVNSPLHF.

The chain joins TRBV10-1 to TRBJ2-2; 8 nucleotides agree with TRBD1. The CDR3 contains 19 residues. Germline assignment: CDR1 WNHNN and CDR2 SYGVQD (reference sequence). V was clipped by 4 bases and J by 3 bases; unmatched bases: 16. This CDR3 reads CASSAGTTARGPDTGELFF. CDR3 nucleotide sequence: TGCGCCAGCAGTGCAGGGACCACCGCCAGGGGGCCGGACACCGGGGAGCTGTTTTTT.

The CDR3 here is CAWSVLRRGTDTQYF. CDR3 in DNA: TGTGCCTGGAGTGTACTTAGGAGGGGCACAGATACGCAGTATTTT. The V call is TRBV30, the J call TRBJ2-3, with a possible D match to TRBD2 (6 bases). V was cut by 0 bases and J by 1 base, with 11 bases left in between. The germline V gene has CDR1 GTSNPN and CDR2 SVGIG (reference sequence). This CDR3 spans 15 amino acids. Using reference TRBV30 and TRBJ2-3 for the parts outside the CDR3, the full variable domain is SQTIHQWPATLVQPVGSPLSLECTVEGTSNPNLYWYRQAAGRGLQLLFYSVGIGQISSEVPQNLSASRPQDRQFILSSKKLLLSDSGFYLCAWSVLRRGTDTQYFGPGTRLTVL.

The chain couples TRBV20-1 to TRBJ2-4, with a possible D match to TRBD1 (5 bases). V dropped 6 bases and J dropped 14 bases, with 14 bases sitting between them. The CDR3 loop spans 10 amino acids. The germline gives CDR1 DFQATT, CDR2 SNEGSKA (reference sequence). CDR3 bases: TGCAGTGCACCCCTGGAAGGGGAGTACTTC. Translating gives CSAPLEGEYF.

The chain carries TRBV14 and TRBJ2-7; D is unresolved. Germline CDR1 is SGHDN and CDR2 is FVKESK. There are 15 residues in the CDR3. The V end was cut by 5 bases, the J end by 0 bases, with 14 bases between. CDR3 loop: CASSDKFGISYEQYF. The CDR3 DNA reads as TGTGCCAGCAGCGACAAGTTTGGAATCTCCTACGAGCAGTACTTC.

This clone was observed once. The chain uses TRBV19 and TRBJ2-5; D may be TRBD2 (6 bases). V dropped 3 bases and J dropped 0 bases, with 8 bases sitting between them. The germline gives CDR1 LNHDA, CDR2 SQIVND (reference sequence). This CDR3 is 14 amino acids long. In DNA form, the CDR3 reads TGTGCCAGTAGTATCGGGGACTACCAAGAGACCCAGTACTTC. It translates to CASSIGDYQETQYF.

V gene TRBV2 combines with J gene TRBJ2-3; possible D gene TRBD1, 6 bases. Germline assignment: CDR1 SNHLY and CDR2 FYNNEI. Trimming left V 6 bases short and J 2 bases short, with 12 bases between. The CDR3 has 14 residues. CDR3 DNA: TGTGCCAGCAGGGTCCGGGACAACACAGATACGCAGTATTTT. This sequence encodes CASRVRDNTDTQYF.

J is TRBJ2-6 and V is TRBV27; 11 bases are a match to TRBD1. Germline V CDR1 and CDR2: MNHEY, SMNVEV (reference sequence). Losses at the gene ends were 2 bases for V and 0 bases for J; bases not matched to a gene: 6. The CDR3 is made up of 19 amino acids. CDR3 residues: CASSLRGTGGFSGANVLTF. The CDR3, as DNA: TGTGCCAGCAGTTTACGCGGGACAGGGGGATTCTCTGGGGCCAACGTCCTGACTTTC.

CDR3 DNA: TGTGCCAGCGGCGAAAGGGACACCATATATTTT. This gives the protein CASGERDTIYF. V usage is TRBV7-9 and J usage is TRBJ1-3, with D unresolved. Germline V CDR1 and CDR2: SEHNR, FQNEAQ (reference sequence). The CDR3 runs to 11 residues. The V and J ends lost 8 bases and 8 bases respectively, with 10 bases between them.

The chain carries TRBV30 and TRBJ1-2; unclear D gene. V lost 1 base and J lost 4, with 10 bases in between. Looked up from germline, CDR1 is GTSNPN and CDR2 is SVGIG (reference sequence). CDR3 size: 13 residues. The CDR3 DNA reads as TGTGCCTGGAGTGGGGCCAGCTTCTATGGCTACACCTTC. Protein product: CAWSGASFYGYTF.

The chain combines TRBV27 with TRBJ1-1, with D perhaps TRBD1 (5 bases). Trimming shortened V by 0 bases and J by 5 bases, and 16 bases separated the two germline ends. In germline, CDR1 is MNHEY, CDR2 SMNVEV (reference sequence). The CDR3 runs to 16 residues. The CDR3 region is CASSLSGRGWKTEAFF. Written as DNA, the CDR3 is TGTGCCAGCAGTTTATCGGGGCGGGGTTGGAAAACTGAAGCTTTCTTT.

This chain uses TRBV6-6 with TRBJ2-3, with TRBD1 identical over 9 bases. Germline assignment: CDR1 MNHNY and CDR2 SVGAGI (reference sequence). Losses at the gene ends were 5 bases for V and 1 base for J; bases not matched to a gene: 4. The length of the CDR3 is 15 residues. CDR3 amino acids: CASSPRDRGTDTQYF. CDR3 coding DNA: TGTGCCAGCAGTCCCCGGGACAGGGGCACAGATACGCAGTATTTT.

V is TRBV7-3 and J is TRBJ2-1; the D is unclear. This CDR3 spans 13 amino acids. V shed 1 base and J shed 15 bases, with 16 bases lying between them. Germline CDR1 SGHTA, CDR2 FQGTGA. CDR3 DNA sequence: TGTGCCAGCAGCTTAAACCCCTTAAGTAGTACGTTCTTC. Residues: CASSLNPLSSTFF.

This chain joins TRBV10-3 and TRBJ2-5, with a weak D call TRBD2 (5 bases). Deletions cut 2 bases from V and 5 bases from J, with 15 bases between. This CDR3 has 15 residues. The V gene's germline CDR1 is ENHRY and CDR2 SYGVKD. CDR3 sequence (DNA): TGTGCCATCAGTGAGGGAGCTGGAGGAAAGGAGACCCAGTACTTC. Residues: CAISEGAGGKETQYF.

The rearrangement joins TRBV19 to TRBJ1-5; D remains ambiguous. The CDR3 covers 14 residues. Trimming pared 4 bases from V and 3 bases from J, leaving 10 bases between. Germline assignment: CDR1 LNHDA and CDR2 SQIVND (reference sequence). Here the CDR3 reads CASSRGQLNQPQHF. The CDR3 bases are TGTGCCAGTAGTAGAGGGCAGCTCAATCAGCCCCAGCATTTT.

V is TRBV4-3 and J is TRBJ2-5, with 8 bases fitting TRBD1. The V gene end was trimmed by 3 bases and the J gene end by 2 bases; junction bases not matched to a gene: 8. The CDR3 contains 16 residues. CDR1 and CDR2 (germline): LGHNA, YSLEER. The CDR3 nucleotides are TGCGCCAGCAGCCAGTCCGGGACAGGAAAACAAGAGACCCAGTACTTC. Protein: CASSQSGTGKQETQYF.

The chain combines TRBV20-1 with TRBJ1-1; D is perhaps TRBD1 (5 bases). In germline, CDR1 is DFQATT, CDR2 SNEGSKA (reference sequence). Trimming cost V 6 bases and J 8 bases, with 13 bases left between them. The CDR3 has 11 amino acids. Here the CDR3 DNA reads TGCAGTGCACTGGGACCTGGAGAAGCTTTCTTT. It specifies CSALGPGEAFF.

The rearrangement uses TRBV2 and TRBJ1-2, with 10 bases identical to TRBD1. The V gene's germline CDR1 is SNHLY and CDR2 FYNNEI. The CDR3 runs to 13 residues. The J segment lost 2 bases and the V segment lost 8 bases, leaving 2 bases of the junction unmatched. The CDR3 nucleotides are TGTGCCAGCGCGGGACAGGGGAACTATGGCTACACCTTC. As protein: CASAGQGNYGYTF.

The chain carries TRBV7-2 and TRBJ2-2; 11 bases agree with TRBD2. The ends lost 5 bases at V and 9 bases at J; junction bases unmatched: 14. The CDR3 spans 17 residues. Germline CDR1 is SGHTA and CDR2 is FQGNSA. The CDR3: CASSPMPSGGSLRELFF. For the CDR3, the DNA is TGTGCCAGCAGCCCAATGCCTAGCGGGGGGTCATTGAGGGAGCTGTTTTTT.

In this sample, this clone turned up once. The chain has TRBV11-2 and TRBJ1-1; D unclear. V lost 2 bases, J lost 6 bases, and 13 bases lay in between. The CDR3 sequence is 14 residues long. Germline V lookup: CDR1 SGHAT, CDR2 FQNNGV. The DNA of the CDR3 is TGTGCCAGCAGCTTATCCGGCCTGGTCGCTGAAGCTTTCTTT. Its translation is CASSLSGLVAEAFF.

The gene calls are TRBV7-2 and TRBJ1-6; D is ambiguous. The germline V gene encodes CDR1 SGHTA and CDR2 FQGNSA. Trimming removed 2 bases from V and 4 bases from J, with 18 bases in between. The CDR3 is 18 amino acids. The chain's CDR3 is CASSLRSVTRDYNSPLHF. In DNA form, the CDR3 reads TGTGCCAGCAGCTTAAGGTCCGTTACCAGAGATTATAATTCACCCCTCCACTTT.

V is TRBV7-2 and J is TRBJ1-5; D gene uncertain. Germline V gives CDR1 SGHTA, CDR2 FQGNSA. Trimming pared 4 bases from V and 1 base from J, leaving 14 bases between. The CDR3 has 16 amino acids. CDR3 sequence: CASSYSPPSSNQPQHF. The CDR3, as DNA: TGTGCCAGCAGCTACAGTCCTCCAAGCAGCAATCAGCCCCAGCATTTT.